The sequence of this T cell receptor (beta chain) was determined in a study of blood T cell repertoires in COVID-19. On the study more broadly: Both acute and convalescent COVID-19 samples were obtained from the United States, Italy and Spain. PBMCs, B-cell-depleted T cells, or T cells provided the cDNA or gDNA that made up the material.

In the authors' workflow: Amplification of reference gene primers was used by the study to estimate nucleated cell counts. Repertoires were generated with immunoSEQ multiplex PCR, while TCRdb's copy carries only in-frame clones and drops some. The V and J calls and clone size were taken over from that table, and D and trimming were inferred from the DNA. The sample holds 110,000 or so clones, approximately 85% seen once. The germline CDR1 and CDR2 sequences are SQVTM and ANQGSEA. This CDR3 region has 10 residues. The V end lost 8 bases, the J end lost 12 bases, and 14 bases lay between the germline ends.

The specimen was peripheral blood. This receptor was identified in a man aged 40-49 years with acute or convalescent COVID-19. The rearrangement links TRBV29-1 to TRBJ2-1; D may be TRBD2 (6 bases). The CDR3 sequence is CSLSEEGQFF. DNA of the CDR3: TGCAGCTTGTCTGAGGAGGGGCAGTTCTTC.